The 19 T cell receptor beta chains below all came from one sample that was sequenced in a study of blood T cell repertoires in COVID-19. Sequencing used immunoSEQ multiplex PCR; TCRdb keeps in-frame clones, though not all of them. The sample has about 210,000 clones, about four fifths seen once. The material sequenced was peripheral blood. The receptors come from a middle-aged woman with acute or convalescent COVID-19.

CDR3 DNA: TGTGCCAGCAGCAATGACAACACCTACGAGCAGTACTTC. Its protein is CASSNDNTYEQYF. The J gene is TRBJ2-7, the V gene TRBV12-3 or TRBV12-4; D unresolved. The CDR3 is 13 amino acids. The V and J ends lost 6 bases and 2 bases respectively, with 11 bases between them.

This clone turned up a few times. Written as DNA, the CDR3 is TGCGCCAGCAGCCAACTGGACATGATCTCCTACAATGAGCAGTTCTTC. Its translation: CASSQLDMISYNEQFF. The chain recombines TRBV4-1 with TRBJ2-1; a possible D gene is TRBD1 (5 bases). Germline V gene sequence: CDR1 MGHRA, CDR2 YSYEKL. The CDR3 has 16 residues. V was trimmed by 2 bases and J by 0 bases, leaving 11 bases between them.

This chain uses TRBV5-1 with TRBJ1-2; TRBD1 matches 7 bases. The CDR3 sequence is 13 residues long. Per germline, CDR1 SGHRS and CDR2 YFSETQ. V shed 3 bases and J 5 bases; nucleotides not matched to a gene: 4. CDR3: CASSYGTAYGYTF. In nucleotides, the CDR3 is TGCGCCAGCAGCTACGGGACAGCATATGGCTACACCTTC.

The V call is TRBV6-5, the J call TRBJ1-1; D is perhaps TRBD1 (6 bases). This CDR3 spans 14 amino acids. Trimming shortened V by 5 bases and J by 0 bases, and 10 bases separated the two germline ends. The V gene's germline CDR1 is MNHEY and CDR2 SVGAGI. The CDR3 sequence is CASSQQGLNTEAFF. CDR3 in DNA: TGTGCCAGCAGTCAACAGGGATTGAACACTGAAGCTTTCTTT.

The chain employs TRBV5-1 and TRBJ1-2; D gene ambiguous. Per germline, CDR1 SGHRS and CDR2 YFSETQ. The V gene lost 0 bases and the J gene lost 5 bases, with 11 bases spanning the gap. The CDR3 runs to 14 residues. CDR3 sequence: CASSLDRRSYGYTF. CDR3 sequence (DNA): TGCGCCAGCAGCTTGGACCGTCGGTCGTATGGCTACACCTTC. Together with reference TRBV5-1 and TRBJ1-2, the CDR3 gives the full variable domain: KAGVTQTPRYLIKTRGQQVTLSCSPISGHRSVSWYQQTPGQGLQFLFEYFSETQRNKGNFPGRFSGRQFSNSRSEMNVSTLELGDSALYLCASSLDRRSYGYTFGSGTRLTVV.

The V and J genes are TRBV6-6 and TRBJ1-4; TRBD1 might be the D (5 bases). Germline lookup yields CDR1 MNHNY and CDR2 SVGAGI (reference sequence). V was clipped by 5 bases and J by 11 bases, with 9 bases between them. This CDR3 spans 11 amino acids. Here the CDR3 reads CASSPDSKLFF. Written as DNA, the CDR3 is TGTGCCAGCAGTCCAGACAGTAAACTGTTTTTT.

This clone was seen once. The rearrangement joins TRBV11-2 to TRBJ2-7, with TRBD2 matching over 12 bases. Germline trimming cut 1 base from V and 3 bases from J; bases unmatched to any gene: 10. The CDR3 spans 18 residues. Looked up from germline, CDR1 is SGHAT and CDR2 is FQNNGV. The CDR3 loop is CASSLGSSGRAVLYEQYF. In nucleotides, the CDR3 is TGTGCCAGCAGCTTAGGTTCTAGCGGGAGGGCCGTCCTCTACGAGCAGTACTTC.

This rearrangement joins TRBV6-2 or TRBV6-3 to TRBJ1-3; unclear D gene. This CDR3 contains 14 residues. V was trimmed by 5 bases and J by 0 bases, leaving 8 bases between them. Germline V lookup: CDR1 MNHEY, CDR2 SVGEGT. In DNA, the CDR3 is TGTGCCAGCAGTCAGACAATCTCTGGAAACACCATATATTTT. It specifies CASSQTISGNTIYF.

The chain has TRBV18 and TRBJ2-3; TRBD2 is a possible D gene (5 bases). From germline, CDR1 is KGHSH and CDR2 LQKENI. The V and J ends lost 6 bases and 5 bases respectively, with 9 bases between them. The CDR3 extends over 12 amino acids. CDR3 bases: TGTGCCAGCTCTCCAAGCGGAGATACGCAGTATTTT. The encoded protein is CASSPSGDTQYF.

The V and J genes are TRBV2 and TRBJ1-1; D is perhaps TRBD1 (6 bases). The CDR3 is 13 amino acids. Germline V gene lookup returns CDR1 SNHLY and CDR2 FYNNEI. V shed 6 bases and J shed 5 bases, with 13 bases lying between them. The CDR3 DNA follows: TGTGCCAGCAGGGACAGTCCGTCGACTGAAGCTTTCTTT. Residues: CASRDSPSTEAFF.

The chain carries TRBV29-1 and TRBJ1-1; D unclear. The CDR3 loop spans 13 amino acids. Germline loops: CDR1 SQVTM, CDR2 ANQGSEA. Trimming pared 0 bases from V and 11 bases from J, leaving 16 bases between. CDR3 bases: TGCAGCGTTGAAGAGAGAGTGACGGGAGCGGCTTTCTTT. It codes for CSVEERVTGAAFF.

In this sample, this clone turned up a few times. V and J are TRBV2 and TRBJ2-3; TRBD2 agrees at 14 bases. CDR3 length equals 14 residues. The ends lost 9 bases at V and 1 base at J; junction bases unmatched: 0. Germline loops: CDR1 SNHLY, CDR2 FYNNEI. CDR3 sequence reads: CARGLAGGTDTQYF. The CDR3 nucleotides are TGTGCCAGGGGACTAGCGGGGGGCACAGATACGCAGTATTTT.

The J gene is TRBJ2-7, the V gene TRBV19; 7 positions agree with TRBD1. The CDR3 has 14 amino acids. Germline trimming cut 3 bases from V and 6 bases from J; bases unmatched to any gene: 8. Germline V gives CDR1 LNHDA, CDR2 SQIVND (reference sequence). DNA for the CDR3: TGTGCCAGTAGTATGTCCAGGGGGTATTCCGAGCAGTACTTC. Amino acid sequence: CASSMSRGYSEQYF.

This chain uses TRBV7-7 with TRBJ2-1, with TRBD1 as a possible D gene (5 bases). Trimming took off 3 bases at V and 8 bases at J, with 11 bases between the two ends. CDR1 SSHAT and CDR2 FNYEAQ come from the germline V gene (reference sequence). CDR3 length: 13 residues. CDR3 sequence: CASSFDRGDEQFF. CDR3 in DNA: TGTGCCAGCAGCTTCGATAGGGGCGATGAGCAGTTCTTC.

CDR3 nucleotides: TGCGCCAGCAGCCAAGATCCGGGACAGGGGAAGGCTTTCTTT. Amino acid sequence: CASSQDPGQGKAFF. J is TRBJ1-1 and V is TRBV4-3, with 10 bases identical to TRBD1. V lost 0 bases and J lost 11; bases outside the gene matches: 6. CDR1 LGHNA and CDR2 YSLEER come from the germline V gene. The CDR3 extends over 14 amino acids.

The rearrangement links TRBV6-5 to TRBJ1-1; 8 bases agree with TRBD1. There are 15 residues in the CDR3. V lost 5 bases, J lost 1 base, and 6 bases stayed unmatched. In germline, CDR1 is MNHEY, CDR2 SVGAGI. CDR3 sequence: CASSQGATPNTEAFF. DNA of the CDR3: TGTGCCAGCAGTCAGGGGGCGACTCCGAACACTGAAGCTTTCTTT.

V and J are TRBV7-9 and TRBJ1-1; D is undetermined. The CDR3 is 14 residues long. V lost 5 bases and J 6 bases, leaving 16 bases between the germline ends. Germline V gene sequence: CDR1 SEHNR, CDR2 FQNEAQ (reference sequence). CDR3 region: CASSPLGDLAEAFF. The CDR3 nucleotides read TGTGCCAGCAGCCCCCTTGGCGACTTGGCTGAAGCTTTCTTT.

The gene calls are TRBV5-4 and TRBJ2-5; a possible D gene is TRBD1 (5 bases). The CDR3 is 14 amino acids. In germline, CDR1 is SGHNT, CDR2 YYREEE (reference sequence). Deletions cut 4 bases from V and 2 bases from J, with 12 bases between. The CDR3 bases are TGTGCCAGCAGCCCTCAGGGTCTACAAGAGACCCAGTACTTC. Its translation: CASSPQGLQETQYF.

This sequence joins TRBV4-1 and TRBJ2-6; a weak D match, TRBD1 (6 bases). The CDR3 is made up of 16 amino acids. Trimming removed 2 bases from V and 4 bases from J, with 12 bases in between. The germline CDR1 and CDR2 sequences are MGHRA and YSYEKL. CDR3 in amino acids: CASSQLQGTGANVLTF. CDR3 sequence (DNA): TGCGCCAGCAGCCAATTACAGGGAACAGGGGCCAACGTCCTGACTTTC.